Each of the 24 T cell receptor beta chains below was sequenced from the same sample in a study of tumor and adjacent non-tumor tissue in lung cancer. The library came from three nested PCR rounds adapted from ARM-PCR protocols. TCRdb re-derived calls from the multiplex PCR reads in MiXCR, one entry per CDR3 protein. The sample contains about 80,000 distinct CDR3 sequences, roughly 80% of which appear only once. No cell sorting was done before RNA was extracted from the tissue. Distant lung tissue was collected more than 3 cm away from the tumor edge. The material sequenced was distant non-tumor lung tissue. All receptors come from a man in his sixties with non-small cell lung cancer.

This clonotype has only one observation. The genes are TRBV20-1 and TRBJ2-1; D could derive from TRBD1 or TRBD2 (5 bases each). This CDR3 contains 16 residues. V lost 5 bases and J 5 bases, leaving 22 bases between the germline ends. Looked up from germline, CDR1 is DFQATT and CDR2 is SNEGSKA (reference sequence). CDR3 sequence reads: CSADSRSGTANNEQFF. The CDR3 bases are TGCAGTGCTGATTCCCGAAGTGGGACCGCCAACAATGAGCAGTTCTTC.

This chain joins TRBV6-2 or TRBV6-3 and TRBJ2-1; 7 nucleotides agree with TRBD2. Germline trimming cut 9 bases from V and 8 bases from J; bases unmatched to any gene: 16. This CDR3 is built from 15 residues. Looked up from germline, CDR1 is MNHEY and CDR2 is SVGEGT. The CDR3 DNA reads as TGTGCCAGAGGTTATAGTGGTCGGGAGGTCGATGAGCAGTTCTTC. It is translated as CARGYSGREVDEQFF.

The chain links TRBV20-1 to TRBJ2-2; perhaps TRBD2 as D (6 bases). Germline V CDR1 and CDR2: DFQATT, SNEGSKA (reference sequence). Trimming shortened V by 6 bases and J by 4 bases, and 15 bases separated the two germline ends. There are 14 residues in the CDR3. In DNA form, the CDR3 reads TGCAGTGCCTCGAGCGGGTGGAGCACCGGGGAGCTGTTTTTT. Translating gives CSASSGWSTGELFF.

CDR3: CSTTWASGNTIYF. Here the CDR3 DNA reads TGCAGTACCACTTGGGCGTCTGGAAACACCATATATTTT. The chain combines TRBV20-1 with TRBJ1-3; D uncertain. Deletions cut 8 bases from V and 1 base from J, with 12 bases between. CDR1 is DFQATT and CDR2 is SNEGSKA in the germline V gene (reference sequence). The CDR3 covers 13 residues.

This clonotype was picked up a small number of times. This may stem from a read error, because a much larger clone lies one nucleotide away. The V and J genes are TRBV29-1 and TRBJ2-1; 8 nucleotides agree with TRBD2. The CDR3 covers 14 residues. In germline, CDR1 is SQVTM, CDR2 ANQGSEA. CDR3 sequence reads: CRVVLVSGGREQFF. The CDR3 DNA is TGCAGGGTTGTTTTAGTGTCGGGGGGGCGTGAGCAGTTCTTC.

This clonotype appeared a single time. The conserved closing phenylalanine or tryptophan is absent in this CDR3, likely reflecting a read error. V is TRBV10-2 and J is TRBJ2-2; D might be TRBD2 (6 bases). Trimming removed 3 bases from V and 11 bases from J, with 16 bases in between. Germline assignment: CDR1 WSHSY and CDR2 SAAADI. This CDR3 has 14 amino acids. The CDR3 here is CASSDLLTRLELFL. The CDR3 DNA reads as TGCGCCAGCAGTGACCTCTTGACTAGGCTTGAGCTGTTTTTA.

V usage is TRBV20-1 and J usage is TRBJ2-7, with D maybe TRBD1 (6 bases). This CDR3 spans 15 amino acids. From germline, CDR1 is DFQATT and CDR2 SNEGSKA (reference sequence). CDR3 loop: CSVILTVRGNYEQYF. Here the CDR3 DNA reads TGCAGCGTTATTCTGACAGTCAGGGGAAACTACGAGCAGTACTTC.

Comment on this clonotype: Relative to the germline gene, one junction end is altered; a read error may explain this. This chain uses TRBV20-1 with TRBJ2-7, with no clear D. Germline-derived CDR1 and CDR2 are DFQATT and SNEGSKA (reference sequence). This CDR3 contains 15 residues. The CDR3, as DNA: TGTAGTGCTAGATCAAGTACAAACCCATCCTACGAGCAGTACTTC. Encoded protein: CSARSSTNPSYEQYF.

This clonotype was seen just once. An end of the junction does not agree with germline; a read error may underlie this. The chain joins TRBV5-5 to TRBJ1-1, with 7 nucleotides matching TRBD1. CDR1 is SGHKS and CDR2 is YYEKEE in the germline V gene (reference sequence). The CDR3 covers 14 residues. The DNA for the CDR3 is TGTGCCAGCAGCTTGACAGGGGCGAACACTGAGGCTTTCTTT. Translation gives CASSLTGANTEAFF. The complete variable domain, with remaining parts taken from reference TRBV5-5 and TRBJ1-1, reads DAGVTQSPTHLIKTRGQQVTLRCSPISGHKSVSWYQQVLGQGPQFIFQYYEKEERGRGNFPDRFSARQFPNYSSELNVNALLLGDSALYLCASSLTGANTEAFFGQGTRLTVV.

The V and J genes are TRBV11-2 and TRBJ2-1; D ambiguous. V was trimmed by 3 bases and J by 2 bases, leaving 11 bases between them. The CDR3 is made up of 15 amino acids. Germline-derived CDR1 and CDR2 are SGHAT and FQNNGV. The CDR3 region has the DNA TGTGCCAGCAGCTTCTGCCGTTACCCCTACAATGAGCAGTTCTTC. This codes for CASSFCRYPYNEQFF.

For this clonotype: The germline gene is not matched at one end of the junction; a read error may be the cause. This chain links TRBV20-1 with TRBJ2-1; 14 bases fit TRBD2. The CDR3 extends over 14 amino acids. Germline V gene sequence: CDR1 DFQATT, CDR2 SNEGSKA (reference sequence). The CDR3 region has the DNA TGCAGTGGAGGGACTAGCGGGGGTCTTAATGAACAGTTCTTC. This encodes CSGGTSGGLNEQFF.

Concerning this clonotype itself: Since no conserved phenylalanine or tryptophan closes the CDR3, a read error is the likely cause. This chain connects TRBV6-1 to TRBJ2-3, with 9 bases that match TRBD2. CDR3 length: 15 amino acids. CDR1 and CDR2 (germline): MNHNS, SASEGT. In DNA, the CDR3 is TGTGCCAGCGGTGAGCAAGCGGGAGGTACAGATACGCAGTATCTT. Amino acid sequence: CASGEQAGGTDTQYL.

V usage is TRBV20-1 and J usage is TRBJ1-6, with a possible D match to TRBD1 (5 bases). This CDR3 is 16 amino acids long. Germline V gene sequence: CDR1 DFQATT, CDR2 SNEGSKA (reference sequence). Trimming pared 8 bases from V and 6 bases from J, leaving 23 bases between. CDR3 loop: CSIQNPDFGGNSPLHF. The CDR3 region has the DNA TGCAGTATCCAGAACCCCGACTTCGGGGGTAATTCACCCCTCCACTTT.

With respect to this clonotype: The junction and the germline gene differ at one end; a read error may be behind it. CDR3 residues: CASSYVWGHSGVNVLTF. The CDR3 DNA sequence: TGTGCCAGCAGTTACGTCTGGGGGCATTCTGGGGTCAACGTCCTGACTTTC. The V and J genes are TRBV6-2 or TRBV6-3 and TRBJ2-6; D might be TRBD1 (6 bases). The germline gives CDR1 MNHEY, CDR2 SVGEGT. CDR3 length equals 17 residues.

On this clonotype: One end of the junction is discordant with germline, which a read error may explain. V gene TRBV6-5 combines with J gene TRBJ1-5, with D unresolved. From germline, CDR1 is MNHEY and CDR2 SVGAGI. The length of the CDR3 is 15 residues. CDR3 bases: TGTGCCAGCAGTTACCTACAAGGGAGCAATCGGCCCCAGCATTTT. It encodes CASSYLQGSNRPQHF.

This chain uses TRBV30 with TRBJ2-3, with D perhaps TRBD1 (5 bases). CDR3 length: 13 amino acids. Germline CDR1 is GTSNPN and CDR2 is SVGIG (reference sequence). The germline V and J ends were trimmed by 5 bases and 4 bases, with 13 bases remaining between them. In nucleotides, the CDR3 is TGTGCCTGGGTCCAGGGATGCTCAGATACGCAGTATTTT. This sequence encodes CAWVQGCSDTQYF.

Details on this clonotype: One junction end does not reproduce the germline sequence, and a read error may be involved. The V and J genes are TRBV11-2 and TRBJ2-3; D is undetermined. Germline V lookup: CDR1 SGHAT, CDR2 FQNNGV. CDR3 length equals 15 residues. The CDR3 DNA reads TGTGTCAGCAGTTTCGGGCTAAAGGGCACAGATACGCAGTATTTT. Translating it yields CVSSFGLKGTDTQYF.

Points on this clonotype: An end of the junction differs from the germline gene, which may be a read error. The chain recombines TRBV5-1 with TRBJ1-5; D gene uncertain. This CDR3 is 15 amino acids long. From germline, CDR1 is SGHRS and CDR2 YFSETQ. The CDR3 nucleotides are TGCGCCATCAGCCCGGAACCCGGTCTTCATCAGCCCCAGCATTTT. Amino acids: CAISPEPGLHQPQHF.

In regard to this clonotype: A read error may account for a junction end that differs from germline. The chain carries TRBV20-1 and TRBJ2-3; D gene uncertain. The CDR3 totals 17 residues. Germline assignment: CDR1 DFQATT and CDR2 SNEGSKA (reference sequence). The CDR3 nucleotides are TGCAGTGCTGCAACGGCGTGGGCCATGCACCGCACAGATACGCGGTATTTT. This encodes CSAATAWAMHRTDTRYF.

Remarks on this clonotype: Since a much larger clone is just one base distant, this may be a read error. The chain joins TRBV5-8 to TRBJ1-6, with 7 bases lining up with TRBD1. Germline CDR1 and CDR2: SGHTS and YDEGEE. The CDR3 runs to 11 residues. The CDR3 loop is CASSLDTGQFF. The CDR3 DNA reads as TGTGCCAGCAGCTTGGATACGGGACAGTTTTTT. The full variable domain, in which reference TRBV5-8 and TRBJ1-6 provide the parts outside the CDR3, is EAGVTQSPTHLIKTRGQQATLRCSPISGHTSVYWYQQALGLGLQFLLWYDEGEERNRGNFPPRFSGRQFPNYSSELNVNALELEDSALYLCASSLDTGQFFGNGTRLTVT.

In this sample, this clonotype turned up a few times. A much more abundant neighbour one base away suggests this may be a read error. The genes are TRBV20-1 and TRBJ1-5, with 7 bases matching TRBD1. Germline trimming cut 3 bases from V and 1 base from J; bases unmatched to any gene: 9. Germline V gene lookup returns CDR1 DFQATT and CDR2 SNEGSKA (reference sequence). There are 16 residues in the CDR3. The CDR3 region is CSASYTGATSNQPQHF. In nucleotides, the CDR3 is TGCAGTGCTAGCTATACAGGGGCGACGAGCAATCAGCCCCAGCATTTT.

A word on this clonotype: At one end the junction does not follow the germline gene, possibly because of a read error. The V gene is TRBV20-1, the J gene TRBJ1-6, with 8 bases fitting TRBD1. Germline V CDR1 and CDR2: DFQATT, SNEGSKA (reference sequence). The CDR3 has 16 residues. The CDR3 loop is CSAERPGDRGNSPFHF. In DNA form, the CDR3 reads TGCAGTGCTGAGCGCCCCGGAGACAGGGGTAATTCACCCTTCCACTTT.

The V and J genes are TRBV11-3 and TRBJ2-2, with 9 bases fitting TRBD2. The germline V gene has CDR1 SGHNT and CDR2 YENEEA. The V segment lost 4 bases and the J segment 8 bases; nucleotides outside the gene matches: 17. This CDR3 has 18 residues. The CDR3 reads CASSSRGAGGNRAGELFF. CDR3 in DNA: TGTGCCAGCAGCTCCCGTGGAGCGGGAGGAAACAGAGCAGGGGAGCTGTTTTTT.

This clonotype was detected a few times. The rearrangement uses TRBV4-1 and TRBJ2-6; D perhaps matches TRBD1 (5 bases). The ends were cut back, 4 bases at V and 7 bases at J, with 17 bases in the middle. The germline V gene encodes CDR1 MGHRA and CDR2 YSYEKL. The CDR3 has 16 residues. Here the CDR3 reads CASSLQWGSGANVLTF. The CDR3 DNA reads as TGCGCCAGCAGCCTTCAATGGGGCTCCGGCGCCAACGTCCTGACTTTC.